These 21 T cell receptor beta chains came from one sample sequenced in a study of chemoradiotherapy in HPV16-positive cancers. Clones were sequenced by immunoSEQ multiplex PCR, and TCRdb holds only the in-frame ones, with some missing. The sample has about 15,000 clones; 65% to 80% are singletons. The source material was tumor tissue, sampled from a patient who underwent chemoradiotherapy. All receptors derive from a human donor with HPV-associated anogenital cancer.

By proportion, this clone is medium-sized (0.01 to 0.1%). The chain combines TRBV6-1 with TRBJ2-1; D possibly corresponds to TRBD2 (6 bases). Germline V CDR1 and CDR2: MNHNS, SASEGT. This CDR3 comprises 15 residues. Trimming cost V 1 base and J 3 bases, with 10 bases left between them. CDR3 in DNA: TGTGCCAGCAGTGAAGTCGCGGGGAACTACAATGAGCAGTTCTTC. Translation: CASSEVAGNYNEQFF.

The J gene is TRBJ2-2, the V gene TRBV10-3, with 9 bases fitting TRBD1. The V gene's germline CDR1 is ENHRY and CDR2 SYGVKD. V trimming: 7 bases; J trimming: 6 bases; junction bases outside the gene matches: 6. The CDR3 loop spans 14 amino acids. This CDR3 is CAITPTGGAGELFF. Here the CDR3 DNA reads TGTGCCATCACCCCGACAGGGGGTGCCGGGGAGCTGTTTTTT.

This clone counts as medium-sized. The CDR3, as DNA: TGTGCCAGCAGCCAAGACTGGGGGCCGGAGCAGTACTTC. It yields the protein CASSQDWGPEQYF. The chain uses TRBV14 and TRBJ2-7; perhaps TRBD1 as D (6 bases). The CDR3 spans 13 residues. The germline V gene has CDR1 SGHDN and CDR2 FVKESK. Trimming took 0 bases from V and 7 from J, leaving 10 bases between them.

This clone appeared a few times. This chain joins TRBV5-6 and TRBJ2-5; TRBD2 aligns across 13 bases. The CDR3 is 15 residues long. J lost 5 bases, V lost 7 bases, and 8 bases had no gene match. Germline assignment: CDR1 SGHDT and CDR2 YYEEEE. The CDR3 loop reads CASGTSGGAIETQYF. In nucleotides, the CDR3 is TGTGCCAGCGGTACTAGCGGGGGGGCCATTGAGACCCAGTACTTC.

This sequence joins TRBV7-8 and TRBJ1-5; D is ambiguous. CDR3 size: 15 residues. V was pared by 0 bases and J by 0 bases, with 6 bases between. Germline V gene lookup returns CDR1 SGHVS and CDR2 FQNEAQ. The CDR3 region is CASSLARISNQPQHF. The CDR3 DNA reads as TGTGCCAGCAGCTTAGCCCGGATTAGCAATCAGCCCCAGCATTTT.

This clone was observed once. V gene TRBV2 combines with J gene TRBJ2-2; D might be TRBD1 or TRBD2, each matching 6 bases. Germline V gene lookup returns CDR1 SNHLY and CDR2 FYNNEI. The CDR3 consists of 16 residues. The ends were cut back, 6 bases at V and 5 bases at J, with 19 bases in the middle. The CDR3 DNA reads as TGTGCCAGCAGCCCCATCCAAGGGGGACTTACCGGGGAGCTGTTTTTT. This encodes CASSPIQGGLTGELFF.

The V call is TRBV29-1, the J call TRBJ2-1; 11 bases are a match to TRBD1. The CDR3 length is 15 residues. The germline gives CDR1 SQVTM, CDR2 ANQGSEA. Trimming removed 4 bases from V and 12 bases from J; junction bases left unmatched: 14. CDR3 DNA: TGCAGCGTTGTTAGCGGACAGGGGGCACGAGGTAGGCAGTTCTTC. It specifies CSVVSGQGARGRQFF.

CDR3 nucleotide sequence: TGCGCCATCCGAGCTCCGTACGAGCAGTACTTC. Translating it yields CAIRAPYEQYF. The chain has TRBV5-1 and TRBJ2-7; D uncertain. This CDR3 has 11 amino acids. Germline loops: CDR1 SGHRS, CDR2 YFSETQ. V was pared by 9 bases and J by 4 bases, with 11 bases between.

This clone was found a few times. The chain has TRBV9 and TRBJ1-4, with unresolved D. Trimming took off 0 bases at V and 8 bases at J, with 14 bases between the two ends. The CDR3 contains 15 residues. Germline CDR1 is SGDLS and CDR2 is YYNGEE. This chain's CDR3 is CASSVVGSPGEKLFF. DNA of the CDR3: TGTGCCAGCAGCGTAGTCGGGTCCCCCGGGGAAAAACTGTTTTTT.

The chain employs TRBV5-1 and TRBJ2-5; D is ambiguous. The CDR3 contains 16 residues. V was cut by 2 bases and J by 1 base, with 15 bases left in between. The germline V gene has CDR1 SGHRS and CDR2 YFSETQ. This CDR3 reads CASSFLGSPGQETQYF. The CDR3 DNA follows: TGCGCCAGCAGCTTTTTGGGGTCCCCGGGCCAAGAGACCCAGTACTTC.

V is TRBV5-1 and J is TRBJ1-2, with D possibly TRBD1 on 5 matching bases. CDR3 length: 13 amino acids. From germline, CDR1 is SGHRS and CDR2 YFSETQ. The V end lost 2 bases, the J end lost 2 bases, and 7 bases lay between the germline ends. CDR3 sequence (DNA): TGCGCCAGCAGCTTTGGGGACAACTATGGCTACACCTTC. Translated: CASSFGDNYGYTF.

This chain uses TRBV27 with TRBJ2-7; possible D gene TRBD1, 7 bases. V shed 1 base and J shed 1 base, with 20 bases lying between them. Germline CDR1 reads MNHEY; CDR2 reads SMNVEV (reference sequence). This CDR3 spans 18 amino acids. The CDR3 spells CASSLYSRGTASSYEQYF. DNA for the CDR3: TGTGCCAGCAGTTTATATAGTCGGGGGACAGCTTCTTCCTACGAGCAGTACTTC.

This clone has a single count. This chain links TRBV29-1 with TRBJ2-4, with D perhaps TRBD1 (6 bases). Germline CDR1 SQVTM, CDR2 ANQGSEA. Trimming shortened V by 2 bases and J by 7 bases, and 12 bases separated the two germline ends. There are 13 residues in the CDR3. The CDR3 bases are TGCAGCGTTGAACAGGACCAGGGGAACATTCAGTACTTC. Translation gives CSVEQDQGNIQYF.

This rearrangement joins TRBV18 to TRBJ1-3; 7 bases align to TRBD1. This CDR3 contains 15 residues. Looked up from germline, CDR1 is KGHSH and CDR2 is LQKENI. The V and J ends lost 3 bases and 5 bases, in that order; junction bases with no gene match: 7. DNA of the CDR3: TGTGCCAGCTCACCGGCTACAGGGGCTCGAAACACCATATATTTT. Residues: CASSPATGARNTIYF.

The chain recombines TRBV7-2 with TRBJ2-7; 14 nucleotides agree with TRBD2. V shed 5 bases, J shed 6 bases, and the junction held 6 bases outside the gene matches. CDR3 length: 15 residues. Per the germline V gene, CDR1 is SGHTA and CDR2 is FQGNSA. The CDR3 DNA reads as TGTGCCAGCAGCCTCTACGGACTAGCGGGAGGCGAGCAGTACTTC. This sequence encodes CASSLYGLAGGEQYF.

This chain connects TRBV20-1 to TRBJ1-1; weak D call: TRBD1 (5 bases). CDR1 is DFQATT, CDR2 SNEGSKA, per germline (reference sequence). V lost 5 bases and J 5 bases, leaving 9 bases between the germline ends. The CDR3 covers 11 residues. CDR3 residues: CSAGGETEAFF. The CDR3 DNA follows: TGCAGTGCTGGAGGGGAAACTGAAGCTTTCTTT.

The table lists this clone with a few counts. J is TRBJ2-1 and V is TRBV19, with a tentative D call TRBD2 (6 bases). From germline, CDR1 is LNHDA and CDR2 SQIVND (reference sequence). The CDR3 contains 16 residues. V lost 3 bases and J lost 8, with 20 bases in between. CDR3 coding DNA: TGTGCCAGTAGTATTGGCGCGGCGGGAAGAAGGTATGAGCAGTTCTTC. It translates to CASSIGAAGRRYEQFF.

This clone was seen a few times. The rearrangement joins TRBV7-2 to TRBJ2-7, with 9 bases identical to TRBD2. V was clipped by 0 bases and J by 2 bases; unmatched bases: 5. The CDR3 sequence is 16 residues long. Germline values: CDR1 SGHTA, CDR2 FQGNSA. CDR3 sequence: CASSLAAGGGAYEQYF. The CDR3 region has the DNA TGTGCCAGCAGCTTAGCGGCTGGCGGGGGGGCCTACGAGCAGTACTTC.

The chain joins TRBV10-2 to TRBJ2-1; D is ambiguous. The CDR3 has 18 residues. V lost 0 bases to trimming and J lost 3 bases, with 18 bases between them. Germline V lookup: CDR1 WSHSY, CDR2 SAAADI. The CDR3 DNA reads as TGCGCCAGCAGTGAGTCTCGGCTGAGCTCGGGTTTCTACAATGAGCAGTTCTTC. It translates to CASSESRLSSGFYNEQFF.

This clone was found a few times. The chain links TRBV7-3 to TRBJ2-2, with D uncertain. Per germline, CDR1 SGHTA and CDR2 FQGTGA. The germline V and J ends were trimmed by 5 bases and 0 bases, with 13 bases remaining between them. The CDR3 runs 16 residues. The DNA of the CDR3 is TGTGCCAGCAGCCCTACTGGCAGGACGAACACCGGGGAGCTGTTTTTT. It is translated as CASSPTGRTNTGELFF.

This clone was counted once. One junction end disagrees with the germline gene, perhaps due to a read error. CDR3 sequence reads: CASSITHFTSDQPQHF. CDR3 DNA: TGTGCCAGTAGTATAACCCACTTTACTAGCGATCAGCCCCAGCATTTT. The chain employs TRBV19 and TRBJ1-5; the D is unclear. The CDR3 runs to 16 residues. Germline loops: CDR1 LNHDA, CDR2 SQIVND (reference sequence).